What follows are 9 T cell receptor beta chains derived from one specimen sequenced in a study of graft-versus-host responses after intestinal transplantation. No antigen has been identified for these receptors. Sequencing was performed with immunoSEQ multiplex PCR; in TCRdb, only in-frame clones are kept and a portion is missing. This sample carries about 110,000 clones, 85% to 95% of them seen once, and the ten largest clones take 1.2%. The sample in question was unstimulated CD8+ T cells sorted from spleen or lymph node cells, obtained before transplant. The receptors originated from a human donor who was the organ donor for an intestinal transplant.

The chain recombines TRBV7-6 with TRBJ2-1; no reliable D call. Trimming took 1 base from V and 10 from J, leaving 17 bases between them. From germline, CDR1 is SGHVS and CDR2 FNYEAQ. The CDR3 is 15 amino acids. The CDR3, as DNA: TGTGCCAGCAGCTTAGAAACAACGCCGTCCAGCGAGCAGTTCTTC. Translating gives CASSLETTPSSEQFF. Complete variable domain (other parts from reference TRBV7-6 and TRBJ2-1): GAGVSQSPRYKVTKRGQDVALRCDPISGHVSLYWYRQALGQGPEFLTYFNYEAQQDKSGLPNDRFSAERPEGSISTLTIQRTEQRDSAMYRCASSLETTPSSEQFFGPGTRLTVL.

This clone appeared a few times. The chain recombines TRBV27 with TRBJ2-5; a possible D gene is TRBD1 (6 bases). The V end was cut by 5 bases, the J end by 4 bases, with 14 bases between. This CDR3 comprises 14 residues. Germline assignment: CDR1 MNHEY and CDR2 SMNVEV (reference sequence). The DNA for the CDR3 is TGTGCCAGCAGTCCTACACCGACAGGAGAGACCCAGTACTTC. It codes for CASSPTPTGETQYF.

This chain links TRBV18 with TRBJ1-1; D remains unclear. Germline assignment: CDR1 KGHSH and CDR2 LQKENI. The length of the CDR3 is 13 residues. V was cut by 0 bases and J by 5 bases, with 7 bases left in between. As DNA, the CDR3 is TGTGCCAGCTCACCACCCGGCTCAACTGAAGCTTTCTTT. Protein: CASSPPGSTEAFF.

The chain recombines TRBV27 with TRBJ2-7; the match to TRBD2 covers 7 bases. J lost 2 bases, V lost 0 bases, and 4 bases had no gene match. This CDR3 has 15 residues. CDR1 and CDR2 (germline): MNHEY, SMNVEV (reference sequence). The CDR3 region has the DNA TGTGCCAGCAGTTTATCAGCGGGACTGGCCTACGAGCAGTACTTC. Protein product: CASSLSAGLAYEQYF.

The CDR3 DNA sequence: TGTGCCAGCAGCATTCGACTAGCGGGAGGGCAGTCCGGGGAGCTGTTTTTT. This sequence encodes CASSIRLAGGQSGELFF. The V call is TRBV9, the J call TRBJ2-2; TRBD2 matches 14 bases. The CDR3 sequence is 17 residues long. The V gene's germline CDR1 is SGDLS and CDR2 YYNGEE. V shed 4 bases and J 6 bases; nucleotides not matched to a gene: 8.

The chain couples TRBV19 to TRBJ2-2; D is unresolved. The CDR3 contains 13 residues. The V gene's germline CDR1 is LNHDA and CDR2 SQIVND (reference sequence). V was clipped by 3 bases and J by 6 bases, with 8 bases between them. In DNA form, the CDR3 reads TGTGCCAGTAGTATCCTGAGCGCCGGGGAGCTGTTTTTT. Protein product: CASSILSAGELFF.

The CDR3 nucleotides read TGTGCCAGCAGGGGACAGGGGGACAATGAGCAGTTCTTC. As protein: CASRGQGDNEQFF. This chain connects TRBV2 to TRBJ2-1; TRBD1 agrees at 11 bases. Germline V gene lookup returns CDR1 SNHLY and CDR2 FYNNEI. The CDR3 length is 13 residues. V lost 6 bases, J lost 5 bases, and 0 bases stayed unmatched.

This sequence joins TRBV7-9 and TRBJ1-4, with D perhaps TRBD1 (5 bases). From germline, CDR1 is SEHNR and CDR2 FQNEAQ (reference sequence). Trimming took off 6 bases at V and 3 bases at J, with 8 bases between the two ends. The CDR3 length is 13 residues. This chain's CDR3 is CASRRGPNEKLFF. The CDR3 DNA follows: TGTGCCAGCAGGAGGGGACCTAATGAAAAACTGTTTTTT. Variable domain in full (rest from reference TRBV7-9 and TRBJ1-4): DTGVSQNPRHKITKRGQNVTFRCDPISEHNRLYWYRQTLGQGPEFLTYFQNEAQLEKSRLLSDRFSAERPKGSFSTLEIQRTEQGDSAMYLCASRRGPNEKLFFGSGTQLSVL.

The J gene is TRBJ1-3, the V gene TRBV5-7; 7 bases are a match to TRBD1. TRBV5-7 counts as an open reading frame of uncertain function. V dropped 5 bases and J dropped 2; count of bases not matched to a gene: 7. The CDR3 runs to 15 residues. The CDR3 DNA reads TGTGCCAGCAGTATCGGACAGGCCCCTGGAAACACCATATATTTT. As protein: CASSIGQAPGNTIYF.